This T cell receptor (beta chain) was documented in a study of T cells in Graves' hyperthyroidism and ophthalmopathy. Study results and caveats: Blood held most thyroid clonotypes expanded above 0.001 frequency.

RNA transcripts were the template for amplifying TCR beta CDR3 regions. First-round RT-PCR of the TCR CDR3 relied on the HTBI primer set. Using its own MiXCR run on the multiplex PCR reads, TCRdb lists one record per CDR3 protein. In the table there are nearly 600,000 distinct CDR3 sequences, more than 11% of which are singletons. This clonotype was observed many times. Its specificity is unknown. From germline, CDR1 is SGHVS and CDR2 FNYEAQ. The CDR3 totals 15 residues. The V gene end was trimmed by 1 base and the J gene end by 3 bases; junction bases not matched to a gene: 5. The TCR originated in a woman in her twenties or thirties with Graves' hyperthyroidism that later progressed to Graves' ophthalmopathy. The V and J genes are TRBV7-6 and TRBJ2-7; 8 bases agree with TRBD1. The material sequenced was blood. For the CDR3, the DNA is TGTGCCAGCAGCTTAGAACAGGGGGAGTTCTACGAGCAGTACTTC. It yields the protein CASSLEQGEFYEQYF. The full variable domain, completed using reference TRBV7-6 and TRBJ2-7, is GAGVSQSPRYKVTKRGQDVALRCDPISGHVSLYWYRQALGQGPEFLTYFNYEAQQDKSGLPNDRFSAERPEGSISTLTIQRTEQRDSAMYRCASSLEQGEFYEQYFGPGTRLTVT.